A selection of T cell receptor beta chains follows, all from one sample in a study of T-cell reconstitution after alpha-beta-depleted transplantation in children. TCRdb analysed the PCR reads with MiXCR anew, one entry per CDR3 protein. The data contain some 500,000 distinct CDR3 sequences, roughly 18% of them singletons. The sequenced sample was PBMCs from the stem cell graft donor, obtained from the stem cell graft. The receptors derive from a human donor who donated a stem cell graft to a child with acute lymphoblastic leukemia. CDR3s leave out the opening cysteine and the closing phenylalanine or tryptophan. Only part of the rows carry a size: once, few, many, or a class if the clone is expanded.

.	TRBV20-1	TRBJ1-2	SARDRQDRGSVDYGYT
few	TRBV6-5	TRBJ1-4	AGAGGRGSEKLF
few	TRBV15	TRBJ2-3	ATSRVGRDGTDTQY
few	TRBV3-1	TRBJ2-7	ASSQDRTSGSGRSYEQY
.	TRBV7-8	TRBJ2-1	ASSFNSGVYNEQF
.	TRBV5-5	TRBJ1-5	ASSLAGRINQPQH
few	TRBV27	TRBJ2-5	ASSWARGSETQY
.	TRBV12-3/TRBV12-4	TRBJ1-1	ATQASGRNTEAF
few	TRBV20-1	TRBJ1-1	SGSRGDWAEAF
.	TRBV7-8	TRBJ1-2	ASSLTMGWGYT
.	TRBV4-2	TRBJ1-5	ASSLPLQGPEASNQPQH
few	TRBV5-1	TRBJ1-6	ASSLDRVNNSPLH
few	TRBV29-1	TRBJ1-4	SVEGDTGFGMGELF
.	TRBV7-9	TRBJ2-3	ASSFPRGKNTQY
.	TRBV7-6	TRBJ2-1	ASSSGLAGAAYNEQF
few	TRBV12-3/TRBV12-4	TRBJ1-2	ASTILGQALYGYT
.	TRBV29-1	TRBJ2-7	SVEEPGQVLGQY
.	TRBV5-1	TRBJ2-2	ASYPQGNTGELF
few	TRBV11-2	TRBJ1-2	ASRRKGVDYGYT
few	TRBV12-3/TRBV12-4	TRBJ2-3	ASSLGREKTQY
few	TRBV11-1	TRBJ1-1	ASSLTHEGNTEAF
.	TRBV20-1	TRBJ2-3	SAREWDTQY
few	TRBV5-6	TRBJ1-4	ASSFRRASNEKLF
few	TRBV12-3/TRBV12-4	TRBJ2-5	ASSADSPGTQY
many	TRBV29-1	TRBJ1-5	SVGEGRAAQH
few	TRBV11-1	TRBJ2-6	ASSPQPQALFGANVLT
.	TRBV3-1	TRBJ1-5	ASSRGASYTPNQPQH
.	TRBV3-1	TRBJ2-1	ASSQGGTSGGGSYNEQF
.	TRBV3-1	TRBJ2-7	ASSQDGGGTREQY
.	TRBV7-3	TRBJ1-1	ASSLSGTGRTEAF
.	TRBV12-5	TRBJ1-1	ASGYSLSRDSKNTEAF
few	TRBV20-1	TRBJ2-7	SARGGQMDYEQY
.	TRBV4-1	TRBJ2-7	ASSREDRADSYEQY
few	TRBV7-8	TRBJ1-1	ASSSRGLNTEAF
few	TRBV12-3/TRBV12-4	TRBJ2-5	ASSLATLAETQY
few	TRBV15	TRBJ2-7	ATSTGTLTYEQY
.	TRBV6-1	TRBJ2-4	ASHRMRGQGKNIQY
.	TRBV4-1	TRBJ1-2	ASSGFPQDYGYT
.	TRBV30	TRBJ1-2	AWSVRSYGYT
few	TRBV27	TRBJ2-1	ASREREVYNEQF
few	TRBV20-1	TRBJ2-7	SAPRSTLAEQY
few	TRBV3-1	TRBJ2-1	ASSTPPGGGNEQF
.	TRBV20-1	TRBJ2-1	SARDRTFSYNEQF
.	TRBV11-2	TRBJ2-5	ASSLGYGQETQY
.	TRBV25-1	TRBJ2-6	ASSRLGANVLT
.	TRBV10-3	TRBJ1-2	AISDRTGGQVYGYT
.	TRBV5-1	TRBJ1-2	ASSLNGVYGYT
.	TRBV5-5	TRBJ2-7	ASSLTPGRSYEQY
.	TRBV24-1	TRBJ2-3	AALLPDTQY
.	TRBV29-1	TRBJ2-2	SVEEGANTGELF